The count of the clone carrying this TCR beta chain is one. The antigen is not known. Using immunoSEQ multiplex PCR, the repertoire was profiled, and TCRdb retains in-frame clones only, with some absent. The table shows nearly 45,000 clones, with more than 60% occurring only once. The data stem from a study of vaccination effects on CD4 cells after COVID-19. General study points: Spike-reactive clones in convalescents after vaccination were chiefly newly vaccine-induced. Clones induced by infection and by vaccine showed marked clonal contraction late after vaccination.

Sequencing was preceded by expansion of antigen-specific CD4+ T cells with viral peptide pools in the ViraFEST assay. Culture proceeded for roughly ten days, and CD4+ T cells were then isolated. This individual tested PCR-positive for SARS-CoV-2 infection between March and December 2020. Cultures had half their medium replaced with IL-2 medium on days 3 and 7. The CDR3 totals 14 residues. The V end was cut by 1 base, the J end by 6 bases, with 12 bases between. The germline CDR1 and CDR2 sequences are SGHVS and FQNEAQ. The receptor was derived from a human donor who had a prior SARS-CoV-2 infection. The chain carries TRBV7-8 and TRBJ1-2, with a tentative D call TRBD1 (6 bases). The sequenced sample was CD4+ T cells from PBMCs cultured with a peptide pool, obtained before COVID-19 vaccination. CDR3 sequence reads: CASSLVIGGHGYTF. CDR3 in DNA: TGTGCCAGCAGCTTAGTAATAGGGGGACATGGCTACACCTTC.